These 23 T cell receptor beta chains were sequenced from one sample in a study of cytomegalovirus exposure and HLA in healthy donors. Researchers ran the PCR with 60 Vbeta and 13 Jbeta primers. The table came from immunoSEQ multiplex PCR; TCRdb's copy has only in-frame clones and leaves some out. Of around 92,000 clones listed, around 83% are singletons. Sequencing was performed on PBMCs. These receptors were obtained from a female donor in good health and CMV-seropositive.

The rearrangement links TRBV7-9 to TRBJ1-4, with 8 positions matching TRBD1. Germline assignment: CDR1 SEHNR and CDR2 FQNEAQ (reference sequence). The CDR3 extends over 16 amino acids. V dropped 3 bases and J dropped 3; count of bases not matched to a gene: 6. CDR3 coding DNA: TGTGCCAGCAGCTTGCCGGGACAGGCGGCTAATGAAAAACTGTTTTTT. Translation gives CASSLPGQAANEKLFF.

In DNA, the CDR3 is TGTGCCAGCAGCTTGGACCGACAGGGAGGCGGCTACACCTTC. This gives the protein CASSLDRQGGGYTF. The V and J genes are TRBV5-4 and TRBJ1-2; 7 positions match TRBD1. This CDR3 is built from 14 residues. V was clipped by 0 bases and J by 8 bases; unmatched bases: 7. CDR1 is SGHNT, CDR2 YYREEE, per germline (reference sequence).

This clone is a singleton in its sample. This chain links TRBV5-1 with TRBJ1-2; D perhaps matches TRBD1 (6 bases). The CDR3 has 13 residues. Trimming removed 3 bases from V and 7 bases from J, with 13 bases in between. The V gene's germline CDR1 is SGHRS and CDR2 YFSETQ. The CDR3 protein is CASSSPQGIGYTF. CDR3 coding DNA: TGCGCCAGCAGCTCGCCACAGGGAATTGGCTACACCTTC.

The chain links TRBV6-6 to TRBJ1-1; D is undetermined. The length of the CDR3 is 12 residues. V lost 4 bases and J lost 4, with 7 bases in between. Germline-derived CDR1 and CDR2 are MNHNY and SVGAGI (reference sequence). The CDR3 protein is CASSSLGTEAFF. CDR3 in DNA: TGTGCCAGCAGTTCCCTAGGCACTGAAGCTTTCTTT.

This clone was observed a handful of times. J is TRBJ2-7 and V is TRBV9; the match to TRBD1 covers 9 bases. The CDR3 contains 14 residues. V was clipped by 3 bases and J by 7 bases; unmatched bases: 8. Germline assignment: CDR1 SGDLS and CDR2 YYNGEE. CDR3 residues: CASSARQGVGEQYF. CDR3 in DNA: TGTGCCAGCAGCGCCCGACAGGGGGTAGGGGAGCAGTACTTC.

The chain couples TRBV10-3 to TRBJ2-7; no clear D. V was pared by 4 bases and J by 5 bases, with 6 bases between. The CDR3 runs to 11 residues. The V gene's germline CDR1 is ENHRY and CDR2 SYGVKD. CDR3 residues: CAISASHEQYF. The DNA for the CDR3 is TGTGCCATCAGTGCTTCTCACGAGCAGTACTTC.

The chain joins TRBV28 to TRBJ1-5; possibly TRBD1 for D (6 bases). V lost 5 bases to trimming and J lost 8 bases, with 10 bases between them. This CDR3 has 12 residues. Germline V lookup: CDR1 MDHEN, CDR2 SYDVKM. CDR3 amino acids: CASSTGTKPQHF. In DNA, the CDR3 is TGTGCCAGCAGTACCGGGACAAAGCCCCAGCATTTT.

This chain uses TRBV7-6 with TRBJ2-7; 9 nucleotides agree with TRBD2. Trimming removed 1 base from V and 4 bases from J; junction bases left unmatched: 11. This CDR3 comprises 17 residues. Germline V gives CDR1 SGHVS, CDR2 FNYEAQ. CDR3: CASSLGAGGPWAYEQYF. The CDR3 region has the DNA TGTGCCAGCAGCTTAGGGGCGGGAGGGCCATGGGCGTACGAGCAGTACTTC.

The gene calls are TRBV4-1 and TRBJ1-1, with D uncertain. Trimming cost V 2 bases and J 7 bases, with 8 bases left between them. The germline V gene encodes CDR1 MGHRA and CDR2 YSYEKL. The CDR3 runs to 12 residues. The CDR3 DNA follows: TGCGCCAGCAGCCAAATAATGAGTGAAGCTTTCTTT. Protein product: CASSQIMSEAFF.

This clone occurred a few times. CDR3: CASRPKWRENTEAFF. The CDR3 nucleotides read TGTGCCAGCAGACCAAAATGGAGGGAGAACACTGAAGCTTTCTTT. The chain links TRBV5-5 to TRBJ1-1; D is uncertain. Germline V gives CDR1 SGHKS, CDR2 YYEKEE (reference sequence). There are 15 residues in the CDR3. Trimming took off 5 bases at V and 1 base at J, with 15 bases between the two ends.

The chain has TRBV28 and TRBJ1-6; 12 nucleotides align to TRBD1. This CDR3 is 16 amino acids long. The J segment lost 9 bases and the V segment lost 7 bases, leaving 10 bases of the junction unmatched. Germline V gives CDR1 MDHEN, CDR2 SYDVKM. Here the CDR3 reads CASTPWGQGARSPLHF. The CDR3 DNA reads TGTGCCAGCACCCCGTGGGGACAGGGGGCGCGTTCACCCCTCCACTTT.

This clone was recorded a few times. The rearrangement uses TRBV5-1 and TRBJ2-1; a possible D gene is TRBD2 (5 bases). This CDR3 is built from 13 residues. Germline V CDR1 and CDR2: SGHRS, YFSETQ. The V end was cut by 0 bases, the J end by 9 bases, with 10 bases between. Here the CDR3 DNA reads TGCGCCAGCAGCTTGGGGGAGCGAAGTGAGCAGTTCTTC. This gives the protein CASSLGERSEQFF.

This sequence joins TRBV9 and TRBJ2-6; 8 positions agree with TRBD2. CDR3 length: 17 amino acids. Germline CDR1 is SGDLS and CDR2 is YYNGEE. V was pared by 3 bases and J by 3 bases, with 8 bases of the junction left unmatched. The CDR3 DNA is TGTGCCAGCAGCGCGGCGGGGGGCCCAGGTGGGGCCAACGTCCTGACTTTC. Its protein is CASSAAGGPGGANVLTF.

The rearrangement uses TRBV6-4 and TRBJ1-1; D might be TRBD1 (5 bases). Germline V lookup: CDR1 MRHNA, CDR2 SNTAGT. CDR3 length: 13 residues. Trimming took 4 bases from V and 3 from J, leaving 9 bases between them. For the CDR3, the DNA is TGTGCCAGCAGTGTTGACAGCTACACTGAAGCTTTCTTT. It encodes CASSVDSYTEAFF.

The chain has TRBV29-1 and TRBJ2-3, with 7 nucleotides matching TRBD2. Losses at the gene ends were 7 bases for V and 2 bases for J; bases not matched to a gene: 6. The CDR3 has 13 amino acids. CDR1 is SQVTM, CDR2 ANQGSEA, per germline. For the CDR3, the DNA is TGCAGCGCCAAAGCGGGGTCCACAGATACGCAGTATTTT. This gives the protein CSAKAGSTDTQYF.

This chain's CDR3 is CATSKAGANNEQFF. Here the CDR3 DNA reads TGTGCCACCAGCAAAGCGGGAGCAAACAATGAGCAGTTCTTC. The J gene is TRBJ2-1, the V gene TRBV15; 8 bases fit TRBD2. The V and J ends lost 4 bases and 5 bases, in that order; junction bases with no gene match: 4. The CDR3 consists of 14 residues. CDR1 is LNHNV, CDR2 YYDKDF, per germline (reference sequence).

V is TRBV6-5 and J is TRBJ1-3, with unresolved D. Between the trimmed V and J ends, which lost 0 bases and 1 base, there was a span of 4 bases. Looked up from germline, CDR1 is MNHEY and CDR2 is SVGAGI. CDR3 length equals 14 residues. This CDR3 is CASSYSPSGNTIYF. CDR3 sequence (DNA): TGTGCCAGCAGTTACTCTCCATCTGGAAACACCATATATTTT.

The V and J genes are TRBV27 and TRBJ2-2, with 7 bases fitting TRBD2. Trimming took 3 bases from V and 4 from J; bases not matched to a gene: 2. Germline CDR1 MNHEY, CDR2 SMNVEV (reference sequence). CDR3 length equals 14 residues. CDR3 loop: CASSLGLTTGELFF. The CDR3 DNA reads TGTGCCAGCAGTTTGGGACTAACCACCGGGGAGCTGTTTTTT.

The CDR3 bases are TGTGCCAGCAGTTTAGGACAGGGGACCACCGGGGAGCTGTTTTTT. Translated: CASSLGQGTTGELFF. V gene TRBV28 combines with J gene TRBJ2-2, with TRBD1 matching over 9 bases. Germline V CDR1 and CDR2: MDHEN, SYDVKM. This CDR3 contains 15 residues. The V segment lost 2 bases and the J segment 4 bases; nucleotides outside the gene matches: 2. The full variable domain, in which reference TRBV28 and TRBJ2-2 provide the parts outside the CDR3, is DVKVTQSSRYLVKRTGEKVFLECVQDMDHENMFWYRQDPGLGLRLIYFSYDVKMKEKGDIPEGYSVSREKKERFSLILESASTNQTSMYLCASSLGQGTTGELFFGEGSRLTVL.

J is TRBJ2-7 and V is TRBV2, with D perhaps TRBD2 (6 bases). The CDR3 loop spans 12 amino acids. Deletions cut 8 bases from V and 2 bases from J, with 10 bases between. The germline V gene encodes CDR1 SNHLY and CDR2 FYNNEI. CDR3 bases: TGTGCCAGCCGACTAGGTCCCTACGAGCAGTACTTC. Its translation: CASRLGPYEQYF.

The CDR3 reads CASSQPEKTRDRNGYTF. The DNA for the CDR3 is TGTGCCAGCAGTCAACCCGAAAAGACACGGGACAGAAATGGCTACACCTTC. The chain employs TRBV2 and TRBJ1-2; 7 positions match TRBD1. Unmatched junction bases numbered 18, after V lost 5 bases and J lost 6 bases. The CDR3 spans 17 residues. Looked up from germline, CDR1 is SNHLY and CDR2 is FYNNEI.

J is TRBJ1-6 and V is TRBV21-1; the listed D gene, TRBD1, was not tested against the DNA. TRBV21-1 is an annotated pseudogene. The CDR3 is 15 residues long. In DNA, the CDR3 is TGTGCCAGCAGCAAACAAGAGACAGAAAATTCACCCCTCCACTTT. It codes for CASSKQETENSPLHF.

CDR3 nucleotide sequence: TGTGCCAGCAGCTTCTTGGGTACAGGGGGCGAAACTAATGAAAAACTGTTTTTT. Its protein is CASSFLGTGGETNEKLFF. The chain combines TRBV7-9 with TRBJ1-4; TRBD1 matches 9 bases. CDR3 size: 18 residues. Germline CDR1 SEHNR, CDR2 FQNEAQ (reference sequence). V lost 3 bases and J lost 1; bases outside the gene matches: 9. The full variable domain, rest sourced from reference TRBV7-9 and TRBJ1-4, is DTGVSQNPRHKITKRGQNVTFRCDPISEHNRLYWYRQTLGQGPEFLTYFQNEAQLEKSRLLSDRFSAERPKGSFSTLEIQRTEQGDSAMYLCASSFLGTGGETNEKLFFGSGTQLSVL.